This T cell receptor beta chain is drawn from a study of blood T cell repertoires in COVID-19. Study summary: In each case, the material was cDNA or gDNA derived from T cells, B-cell-depleted T cells, or PBMCs.

Patients in Seattle were enrolled during active infection, then followed longitudinally. This CDR3 has 15 amino acids. Trimming took 6 bases from V and 5 from J, leaving 17 bases between them. The germline V gene encodes CDR1 SEHNR and CDR2 FQNEAQ (reference sequence). In the study's own analysis: Reference gene primer amplification yielded estimated nucleated cell counts. The repertoire was sequenced with immunoSEQ multiplex PCR; TCRdb's copy has only in-frame clones and lacks some. The V and J calls and clone size come from that table; D and trimming were worked out from the DNA. The repertoire includes about 290,000 clones, roughly 90% of them detected once, and 11% sits in the top ten.

The receptor's source is a woman aged 25-40 years with COVID-19, enrolled during active disease. The sequencing sample was made of peripheral blood. The chain combines TRBV7-9 with TRBJ2-1; D is perhaps TRBD1 (6 bases). DNA of the CDR3: TGTGCCAGCAGTGATACCGGGACACTGAACAATGAGCAGTTCTTC. It is translated as CASSDTGTLNNEQFF.